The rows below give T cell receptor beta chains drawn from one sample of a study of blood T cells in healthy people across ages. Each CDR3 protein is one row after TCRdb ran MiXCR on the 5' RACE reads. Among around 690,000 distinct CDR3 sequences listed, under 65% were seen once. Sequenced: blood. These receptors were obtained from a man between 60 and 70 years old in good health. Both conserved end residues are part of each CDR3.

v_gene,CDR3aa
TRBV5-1,CASSLGTGAGYTF
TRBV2,CASVGYRAPNEQFF
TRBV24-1,CATSQTGSNEQFF
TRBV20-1,CSAPTSGGQGSEQFF
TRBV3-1,CASSRGGGARETQYF
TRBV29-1,CSVVTGVAEQYF
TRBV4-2,CASSQGGTGGEKLFF
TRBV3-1,CASSQARDRGRNIQYF
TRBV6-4,CASSDLPRVNTEAFF
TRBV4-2,CASSRTAGAVPYEQYF
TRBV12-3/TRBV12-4,CASSPGGSSGGYTF
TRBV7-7,CASSLGLRAGTRRETQYF
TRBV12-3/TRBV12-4,CASSLISRLAGVSYNEQFF
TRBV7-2,CASSQYLGEQFF
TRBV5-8,CASSFVVWETQYF
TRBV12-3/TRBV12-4,CASSRESYGSKKLFF
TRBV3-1,CASNDGAVQTEAFF
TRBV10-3,CAIRTRGWEQYF
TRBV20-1,CSASRQDNSPLHF
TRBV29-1,CSVSRPAPTDTQYF
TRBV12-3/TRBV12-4,CASSSRGGSSTDTQYF
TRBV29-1,CSVEQREEFF
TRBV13,CASSLPGGGGYTF
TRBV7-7,CASSSGTGRANNEQFF
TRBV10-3,CAISESSGVRLYTQYF
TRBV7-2,CASSRTTSGSTDTQYF
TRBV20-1,CSATRSRGAGDTQYF
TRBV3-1,CASSQTPQRVKNIQYF
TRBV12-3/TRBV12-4,CASSRGRGQGAKNIQYF
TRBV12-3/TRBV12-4,CASSFSTSTDTQYF
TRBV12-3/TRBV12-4,CASSLRVGQGANQPQHF
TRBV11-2,CATRGVNGYTF
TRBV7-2,CASSPSTETQYF
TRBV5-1,CASSPGQGGPSTDTQYF
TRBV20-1,CSARDRTSGVHNEQFF
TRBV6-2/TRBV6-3,CASSYLSDPGANVLTF